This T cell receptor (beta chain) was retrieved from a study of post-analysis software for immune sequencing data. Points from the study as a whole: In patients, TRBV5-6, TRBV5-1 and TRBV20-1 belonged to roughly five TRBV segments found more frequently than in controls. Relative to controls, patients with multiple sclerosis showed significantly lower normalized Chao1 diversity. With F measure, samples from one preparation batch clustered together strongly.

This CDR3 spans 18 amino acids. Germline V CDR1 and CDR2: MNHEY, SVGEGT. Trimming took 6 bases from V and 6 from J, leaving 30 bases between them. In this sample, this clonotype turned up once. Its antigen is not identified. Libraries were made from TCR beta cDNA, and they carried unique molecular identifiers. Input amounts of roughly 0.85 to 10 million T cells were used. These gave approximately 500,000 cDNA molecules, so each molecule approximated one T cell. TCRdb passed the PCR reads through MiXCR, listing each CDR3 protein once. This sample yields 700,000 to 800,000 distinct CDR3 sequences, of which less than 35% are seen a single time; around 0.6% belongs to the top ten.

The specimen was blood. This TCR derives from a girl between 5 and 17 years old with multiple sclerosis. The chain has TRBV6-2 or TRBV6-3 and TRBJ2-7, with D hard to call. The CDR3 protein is CASSRPMGLAGTNREQYF. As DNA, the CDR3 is TGTGCCAGCAGCCGCCCCATGGGGTTAGCTGGAACCAACCGCGAGCAGTACTTC.